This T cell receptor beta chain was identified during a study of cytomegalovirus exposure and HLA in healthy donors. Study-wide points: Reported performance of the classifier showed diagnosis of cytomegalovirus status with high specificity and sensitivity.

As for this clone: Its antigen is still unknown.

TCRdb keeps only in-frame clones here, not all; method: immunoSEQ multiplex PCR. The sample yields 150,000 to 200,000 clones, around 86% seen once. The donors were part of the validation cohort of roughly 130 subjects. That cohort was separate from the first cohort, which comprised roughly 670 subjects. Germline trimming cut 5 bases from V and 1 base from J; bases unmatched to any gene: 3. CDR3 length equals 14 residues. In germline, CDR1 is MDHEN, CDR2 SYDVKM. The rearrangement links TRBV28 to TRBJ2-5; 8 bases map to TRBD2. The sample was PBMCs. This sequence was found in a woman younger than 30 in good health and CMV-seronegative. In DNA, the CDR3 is TGTGCCAGCAGTCCACTAGCGGTCCAAGAGACCCAGTACTTC. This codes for CASSPLAVQETQYF. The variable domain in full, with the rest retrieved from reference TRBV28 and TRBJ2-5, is DVKVTQSSRYLVKRTGEKVFLECVQDMDHENMFWYRQDPGLGLRLIYFSYDVKMKEKGDIPEGYSVSREKKERFSLILESASTNQTSMYLCASSPLAVQETQYFGPGTRLLVL.